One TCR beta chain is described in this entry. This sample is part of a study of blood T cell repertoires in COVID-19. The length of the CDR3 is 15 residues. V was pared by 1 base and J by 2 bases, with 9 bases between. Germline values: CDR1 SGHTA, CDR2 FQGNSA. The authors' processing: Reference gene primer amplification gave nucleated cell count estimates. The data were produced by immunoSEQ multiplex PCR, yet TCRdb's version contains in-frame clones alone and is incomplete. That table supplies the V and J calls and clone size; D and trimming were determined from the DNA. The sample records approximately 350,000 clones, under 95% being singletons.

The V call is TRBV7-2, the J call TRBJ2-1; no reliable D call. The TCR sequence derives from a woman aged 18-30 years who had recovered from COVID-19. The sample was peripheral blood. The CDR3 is CASSLEVETYNEQFF. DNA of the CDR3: TGTGCCAGCAGCTTAGAGGTGGAGACCTACAATGAGCAGTTCTTC.